This T cell receptor beta chain was sequenced in a study of siplizumab effects on memory and regulatory T cells. Trimming removed 0 bases at V and 5 bases at J, with 17 bases between. In germline, CDR1 is SGHRS, CDR2 YFSETQ. This CDR3 is 16 amino acids long. Clones were read by immunoSEQ multiplex PCR, and TCRdb kept only the in-frame ones, dropping some. Of over 45,000 clones in the sample, around 97% were seen once. The receptor comes from a human donor in good health. The source material was naive CD8+ T cells sorted from blood. The chain recombines TRBV5-1 with TRBJ2-5; possibly TRBD1 for D (5 bases). CDR3 region: CASSLARQSVRETQYF. Here the CDR3 DNA reads TGCGCCAGCAGCTTGGCGAGACAGTCAGTAAGGGAGACCCAGTACTTC.